This TCR beta chain came from a study of blood T cell repertoires in COVID-19 (dated by TCRdb to 2020 to 2021). Context from the whole study: Collaborator samples came from the United States, Italy and Spain and covered acute and convalescent phases of COVID-19. The prospective study material was composed of cDNA or gDNA derived from T cells, B-cell-depleted T cells, or PBMCs. Subjects who had been exposed to COVID-19, were actively infected with it, or had recovered from it provided the deeply sampled blood TCRbeta repertoires that made up the dataset. The repertoires were released in a freely available public database intended as a resource for research on the immune response to SARS-CoV-2. Samples were obtained from the ongoing ImmuneRACE study (first 160 participants) and from over a thousand subjects provided by 6 global collaborators. Nearly every sample came with metadata listing a de-identified subject ID, COVID-19 status, age in years and sex. HLA class I and class II types, where available, came from metadata supplied by the sample provider rather than from assay-based typing.

On this clone itself: Its antigen has not been determined. Per-base qualities were not stored, and no clone one base away is much larger.

The collaborating institutions used their own protocols to collect whole blood in K2EDTA tubes. Collaborator samples were shipped for TCRbeta analysis as frozen whole blood, isolated PBMCs, or DNA extracted from either sample type. The full study reports these points: How much clinical and demographic metadata was included differed by source and by participant, and the metadata was provided uncurated.

TCRbeta CDR3 regions were amplified from genomic DNA by means of the immunoSEQ Assay, a bias-controlled multiplex PCR. The authors' analysis ran thus. Nucleated cell counts per sample were estimated from amplification of reference gene primers within the assay. To quantify the absolute abundance of each unique TCRbeta CDR3 rearrangement, sequence reads were collapsed and filtered. Productive Simpson clonality was computed per sample as the square root of Simpson's diversity index over productive rearrangements. The table was pulled from immuneACCESS by TCRdb, which kept in-frame rearrangements only. Such tables lose some clones; where checked, under half of the loss comes from unresolved V genes, and the rest has no known cause. The V and J calls and clone size were taken over from that table, and D and trimming were inferred from the DNA. For this sample there are around 15,000 clones; 70% to 90% appear just once. The leading ten clones occupy under 13% of the sample.

Via the germline V gene, CDR1 is SGHRS and CDR2 YFSETQ. The CDR3 holds 12 amino acids from the cysteine to the phenylalanine. Only the CDR3 DNA is retained, 36 bases long and in frame from the first base. A distance of 8 bases separates the germline ends of V and J, which lose 6 bases and 5 bases respectively. This receptor was taken from a man at least 80 years old with acute or convalescent COVID-19. Sequenced input: peripheral blood. The chain joins TRBV5-1 to TRBJ1-4; the D gene is perhaps TRBD1, on 5 matching bases. The CDR3 has the sequence CASKGSNEKLFF. The bases read TGCGCCAGCAAGGGGTCGAATGAAAAACTGTTTTTT.